Sequencing of this T cell receptor beta chain was carried out in a study of vaccination effects on CD4 cells after COVID-19. Clones were read by immunoSEQ multiplex PCR, and TCRdb kept only the in-frame ones, dropping some. The data hold 15,000 or so clones, with about 78% observed a single time. The ViraFEST assay expanded antigen-specific CD4+ T cells with viral peptide pools before sequencing. A 10-day culture period preceded the isolation of CD4+ T cells. The individual was infected with SARS-CoV-2 between March and December 2020, as confirmed by PCR. It was two doses of either the BNT162b2 or mRNA-1273 vaccine that participants received. Wells of some 1.9 million PBMC each were grown with around 10 IU/ml IL-2 and approximately 9.6 ug/ml peptides. Days 3 and 7 were when half the medium was replaced with IL-2 medium. On this clone itself: Its antigen is unidentified.

The CDR3 runs to 17 residues. Germline V lookup: CDR1 SGHNT, CDR2 YYREEE (reference sequence). V dropped 0 bases and J dropped 0; count of bases not matched to a gene: 5. Regarding the study as a whole: For convalescents, most of the spike-reactive clones seen post-vaccine were new vaccine-induced clones.

The J gene is TRBJ1-3, the V gene TRBV5-4, with 8 positions matching TRBD1. The sequence was obtained from a human donor who had a prior SARS-CoV-2 infection. This specimen consisted of CD4+ T cells from PBMCs cultured with SARS-CoV-2 spike peptides, obtained after COVID-19 vaccination. CDR3 DNA: TGTGCCAGCAGCTTGGGGGGGACAGGCTTCTCTGGAAACACCATATATTTT. Translation: CASSLGGTGFSGNTIYF.